One and the same sample provided the 15 T cell receptor beta chains below, sequenced in a study of blood T cell repertoires in COVID-19. Measured with immunoSEQ multiplex PCR; TCRdb has only the in-frame clones, and not every one. The profile shows a few hundred thousand clones, around 82% of them singletons. What was sequenced was peripheral blood. The receptor set was obtained from a woman younger than 35 with acute or convalescent COVID-19.

This rearrangement joins TRBV7-9 to TRBJ1-5; D may be TRBD1 (6 bases). The CDR3 runs 17 residues. Between the trimmed V and J ends, which lost 5 bases and 1 base, there was a span of 18 bases. Looked up from germline, CDR1 is SEHNR and CDR2 is FQNEAQ (reference sequence). CDR3 nucleotides: TGTGCCAGCAGCACAGGGCCACGAAAAGGGAGCAATCAGCCCCAGCATTTT. Its protein is CASSTGPRKGSNQPQHF.

The rearrangement links TRBV18 to TRBJ1-1; no clear D. Deletions cut 2 bases from V and 4 bases from J, with 14 bases between. This CDR3 has 15 amino acids. CDR1 and CDR2 (germline): KGHSH, LQKENI. The CDR3 region has the DNA TGTGCCAGCTCACCAAGGGAGGCGTCGTTCACTGAAGCTTTCTTT. It codes for CASSPREASFTEAFF.

This clone was recorded a few times. The chain has TRBV6-2 or TRBV6-3 and TRBJ1-1; 7 nucleotides line up with TRBD1. The CDR3 spans 16 residues. CDR1 is MNHEY and CDR2 is SVGEGT in the germline V gene. Losses at the gene ends were 5 bases for V and 2 bases for J; bases not matched to a gene: 11. The chain's CDR3 is CASSPRTGTVNTEAFF. Here the CDR3 DNA reads TGTGCCAGCAGTCCAAGAACCGGGACAGTTAACACTGAAGCTTTCTTT.

This chain connects TRBV3-1 (or the pseudogene TRBV3-2) to TRBJ1-2; maybe TRBD1 (6 bases). Germline CDR1 and CDR2: LGHDT and YNNKEL (reference sequence). V dropped 2 bases and J dropped 4 bases, with 11 bases sitting between them. There are 14 residues in the CDR3. CDR3 loop: CASSQQNRVYGYTF. The DNA for the CDR3 is TGTGCCAGCAGCCAACAGAACAGGGTCTATGGCTACACCTTC.

The chain carries TRBV15 and TRBJ2-4; no definite D call. The CDR3 runs to 15 residues. Germline V gene sequence: CDR1 LNHNV, CDR2 YYDKDF (reference sequence). V lost 0 bases, J lost 9 bases, and 15 bases lay in between. CDR3 DNA sequence: TGTGCCACCAGCAGAGAGGGTTCCGGGTTTGGCATTCAGTACTTC. Translating gives CATSREGSGFGIQYF.

CDR3: CASSRAGHEQFF. CDR3 DNA: TGTGCCAGCAGCCGAGCGGGGCATGAGCAGTTCTTC. The gene calls are TRBV12-3 or TRBV12-4 and TRBJ2-1; TRBD2 agrees at 7 bases. The V segment lost 6 bases and the J segment 8 bases; nucleotides outside the gene matches: 4. CDR3 length equals 12 residues.

The rearrangement links TRBV6-4 to TRBJ2-1, with 10 bases identical to TRBD2. The V gene end was trimmed by 8 bases and the J gene end by 3 bases; junction bases not matched to a gene: 7. The CDR3 spans 15 residues. Germline loops: CDR1 MRHNA, CDR2 SNTAGT. The CDR3 DNA reads TGTGCCAGCTCCGCCGGGACTAGCGACTACAATGAGCAGTTCTTC. Amino acid sequence: CASSAGTSDYNEQFF.

The chain recombines TRBV30 with TRBJ1-4; D uncertain. This CDR3 spans 11 amino acids. With 2 bases removed from V and 5 bases from J, the gap between germline ends came to 3 bases. Germline V gene data show CDR1 as GTSNPN and CDR2 as SVGIG (reference sequence). CDR3: CAWSLNEKLFF. The CDR3 DNA is TGTGCCTGGAGTCTCAATGAAAAACTGTTTTTT.

This clone was recorded once. The chain is built from TRBV10-3 and TRBJ1-3; D not resolved. Germline assignment: CDR1 ENHRY and CDR2 SYGVKD. With 8 bases removed from V and 0 bases from J, the gap between germline ends came to 11 bases. CDR3 length: 14 amino acids. In DNA, the CDR3 is TGTGCCATCGCCTCGGAGAACTCTGGAAACACCATATATTTT. Translated: CAIASENSGNTIYF.

The V gene is TRBV28, the J gene TRBJ1-6, with 7 bases lining up with TRBD1. CDR1 and CDR2 (germline): MDHEN, SYDVKM. V lost 0 bases to trimming and J lost 18 bases; unmatched junction nucleotides: 11. The CDR3 extends over 14 amino acids. CDR3 in DNA: TGTGCCAGCAGTTTATGGGGACAGCGGGCCCCGGACCACTTT. It is translated as CASSLWGQRAPDHF.

The rearrangement links TRBV19 to TRBJ2-7, with 13 bases lining up with TRBD2. The length of the CDR3 is 17 residues. J was trimmed by 1 base and V by 3 bases; bases with no gene match: 6. CDR1 and CDR2 (germline): LNHDA, SQIVND (reference sequence). The CDR3 bases are TGTGCCAGTAGTATCGGACTAGCGGGAGTGAAATCCTACGAGCAGTACTTC. This codes for CASSIGLAGVKSYEQYF.

V usage is TRBV7-6 and J usage is TRBJ2-7; possible D gene TRBD1, 5 bases. The CDR3 loop spans 15 amino acids. From germline, CDR1 is SGHVS and CDR2 FNYEAQ. V dropped 0 bases and J dropped 6 bases, with 15 bases sitting between them. The CDR3 loop reads CASSLAQGWLGEQYF. CDR3 nucleotides: TGTGCCAGCAGCTTAGCCCAGGGTTGGTTAGGCGAGCAGTACTTC. Based on the CDR3 plus reference TRBV7-6 and TRBJ2-7, the full variable domain is GAGVSQSPRYKVTKRGQDVALRCDPISGHVSLYWYRQALGQGPEFLTYFNYEAQQDKSGLPNDRFSAERPEGSISTLTIQRTEQRDSAMYRCASSLAQGWLGEQYFGPGTRLTVT.

The chain combines TRBV27 with TRBJ1-6, with 7 bases fitting TRBD1. Germline CDR1 is MNHEY and CDR2 is SMNVEV (reference sequence). This CDR3 has 15 amino acids. Germline trimming cut 5 bases from V and 9 bases from J; bases unmatched to any gene: 10. CDR3 in DNA: TGTGCCAGCAGTCCGGGCGACAGGGAAAGTTCACCCCTCCACTTT. Protein product: CASSPGDRESSPLHF.

This chain connects TRBV14 to TRBJ2-1, with 8 bases aligning to TRBD2. Losses at the gene ends were 1 base for V and 4 bases for J; bases not matched to a gene: 3. There are 15 residues in the CDR3. The germline CDR1 and CDR2 sequences are SGHDN and FVKESK. The CDR3, as DNA: TGTGCCAGCAGCCAAGCGGGAGGGCGTTACAATGAGCAGTTCTTC. Translating gives CASSQAGGRYNEQFF.

The chain recombines TRBV3-1 (or the pseudogene TRBV3-2) with TRBJ1-2; no clear D. Trimming took off 8 bases at V and 3 bases at J, with 13 bases between the two ends. This CDR3 contains 13 residues. Germline V gene lookup returns CDR1 LGHDT and CDR2 YNNKEL (reference sequence). CDR3 region: CASGGSGYYGYTF. The CDR3, as DNA: TGTGCCAGCGGAGGGTCAGGTTACTATGGCTACACCTTC.